This T cell receptor (beta chain) was observed in a study of Ad26.COV2.S vaccination and SARS-CoV-2 variants. Study outcomes and limitations: Recipients of vaccine and of placebo showed similar breadth of their non-spike TCR repertoires. The TCR-based breadth and depth measures might underestimate overall T cell responses.

Treatment denoted: roughly 18 received Ad26.COV2.S at low or high dose, single or two shots; roughly five received placebo; per-sample allocation not given. Sampling took place 63 days after the first vaccine or placebo injection. The germline CDR1 and CDR2 sequences are MNHEY and SVGAGI. CDR3 length equals 13 residues. On this clone itself: Its antigen is unknown. An end of the junction does not agree with germline; a read error may underlie this.

Profiled with immunoSEQ multiplex PCR; TCRdb holds only in-frame clones, not every one. The table lists approximately 340,000 clones, 70% to 90% of them singletons. The chain combines TRBV6-5 with TRBJ1-2; a possible D gene is TRBD1 (5 bases). This TCR came from a person between 18 and 65 years old who received the Ad26.COV2.S COVID-19 vaccine or a placebo. The starting material was peripheral blood, obtained in a trial of Ad26.COV2.S vaccine versus placebo. The DNA of the CDR3 is TGTGCCAGCAGTTACTCGGGGGTTGCCCAGGCATCTTTC. This encodes CASSYSGVAQASF.